This TCR beta chain was recovered during a study of CD8+CD57+ T cells in acquired aplastic anemia. For the study at large: Mean yield of DNA from sorted CD4+ and CD8+ cells was 3 to 3.5 ug.

Researchers used genomic DNA as the template to profile TCR beta VDJ and CDR3. Each CDR3 protein is one row after TCRdb ran MiXCR on the reads. The table includes approximately 190,000 distinct CDR3 sequences, over 60% detected once. This CDR3 is 14 amino acids long. V shed 5 bases and J shed 5 bases, with 13 bases lying between them. Germline-derived CDR1 and CDR2 are LNHDA and SQIVND (reference sequence). Study observations and caveats: Comparison of patients with controls identified about 27 shared CD8+ CDR3 sequences. For CD8+ Simpson's diversity, patients and controls showed no significant difference.

To note about this clonotype: The antigen is undetermined.

The TCR originated in a human donor with severe aplastic anemia or a healthy control (not recorded which). The rearrangement links TRBV19 to TRBJ1-5, with D possibly TRBD1 on 6 matching bases. Sequenced: sorted CD4+, CD8+, or CD8+CD57+ T cells (not recorded which) from PBMCs. This chain's CDR3 is CASSDGQRYQPQHF. In DNA form, the CDR3 reads TGTGCCAGTAGTGACGGACAGCGATATCAGCCCCAGCATTTT. Looking up the rest from reference TRBV19 and TRBJ1-5 gives the full variable domain: DGGITQSPKYLFRKEGQNVTLSCEQNLNHDAMYWYRQDPGQGLRLIYYSQIVNDFQKGDIAEGYSVSREKKESFPLTVTSAQKNPTAFYLCASSDGQRYQPQHFGDGTRLSIL.